This section outlines one T cell receptor beta chain sequence together with its context. Sequencing used immunoSEQ multiplex PCR; TCRdb keeps in-frame clones, though not all of them. The sample contains about 210,000 clones, 84% of which appear only once. The sample belongs to a study of blood T cell repertoires in COVID-19. Study-wide context: The United States, Italy and Spain provided the acute and convalescent COVID-19 samples.

Germline V gene data show CDR1 as SNHLY and CDR2 as FYNNEI. The CDR3 runs 15 residues. V was clipped by 4 bases and J by 4 bases; unmatched bases: 9. What was sequenced was peripheral blood. The J gene is TRBJ2-5, the V gene TRBV2; 7 bases agree with TRBD1. The source of this sequence is a man aged 45-65 years with active or convalescent COVID-19. In DNA form, the CDR3 reads TGTGCCAGCAGTGCTCAGGGGGTGTCGGGAGAGACCCAGTACTTC. Translated, it gives CASSAQGVSGETQYF.